Listed here are 4 T cell receptor beta chains from one sample, sequenced in a study of blood T cells in healthy people across ages. Next came a second PCR, run for about 7 to 12 cycles, which used a sample-barcoded 5' primer along with a J-beta primer mix. TCRdb ran MiXCR on the 5' RACE reads and lists one entry per CDR3 protein. Of some 890,000 distinct CDR3 sequences in the sample, roughly 29% were seen once. These same records also appear under a second study, on T cells of mothers and their children.

The sample taken for sequencing was blood. The receptor source for this set is a woman aged 40 to 50 in good health.

This clonotype appeared many times. The V call is TRBV9, the J call TRBJ2-3, with no clear D. Germline V gene data show CDR1 as SGDLS and CDR2 as YYNGEE. CDR3 length: 13 amino acids. V was clipped by 1 base and J by 4 bases, with 7 bases between them. The CDR3 region is CASSVSRADTQYF. CDR3 DNA: TGTGCCAGCAGCGTATCAAGGGCAGATACGCAGTATTTT.

The chain has TRBV10-3 and TRBJ2-1; 14 nucleotides agree with TRBD2. V was clipped by 4 bases and J by 3 bases; unmatched bases: 2. Germline V CDR1 and CDR2: ENHRY, SYGVKD. The CDR3 is 16 amino acids. The CDR3 reads CAISGLAGGVYNEQFF. The CDR3 nucleotides are TGTGCCATCAGTGGACTAGCGGGGGGGGTCTACAATGAGCAGTTCTTC.

This clonotype was counted a few times. The chain is built from TRBV12-3 or TRBV12-4 and TRBJ1-6, with 10 nucleotides matching TRBD1. The V gene end was trimmed by 5 bases and the J gene end by 10 bases; junction bases not matched to a gene: 8. The CDR3 runs to 15 residues. The CDR3 sequence: CASSRGTGVGSPLHF. In DNA, the CDR3 is TGTGCCAGCAGTCGAGGGACAGGGGTCGGATCACCCCTCCACTTT.

The chain employs TRBV4-1 and TRBJ2-6, with no clear D. V dropped 0 bases and J dropped 1 base, with 10 bases sitting between them. Germline V gene lookup returns CDR1 MGHRA and CDR2 YSYEKL. The CDR3 sequence is 17 residues long. In DNA, the CDR3 is TGCGCCAGCAGCCAAGATCTTATAAGGTCTGGGGCCAACGTCCTGACTTTC. It translates to CASSQDLIRSGANVLTF.